One T cell receptor (beta chain) is described in this entry. This sample was included in a study of blood T cell repertoires in COVID-19. Participants were aged about 18 to 89 years, lived in under 30 US areas, and enrolled virtually. Cohorts were determined from participant-reported clinical history. The data were produced by immunoSEQ multiplex PCR, yet TCRdb's version contains in-frame clones alone and is incomplete. The table has 200,000 to 250,000 clones, less than 90% seen once. The CDR3 totals 14 residues. Germline V gene data show CDR1 as SGHTA and CDR2 as FQGTGA. V lost 5 bases, J lost 2 bases, and 1 base stayed unmatched.

Sequencing input: PBMCs or T cells enriched from blood (not recorded which). The source is a woman in her thirties who had recovered from COVID-19. V usage is TRBV7-3 and J usage is TRBJ2-5; 11 positions match TRBD2. CDR3 in amino acids: CASSVAGGQETQYF. In DNA, the CDR3 is TGTGCCAGCAGCGTAGCGGGGGGGCAAGAGACCCAGTACTTC.